This TCR beta chain was observed in a study of cytomegalovirus exposure and HLA in healthy donors. The germline V gene has CDR1 SNHLY and CDR2 FYNNEI. The CDR3 is 14 residues long. Deletions cut 3 bases from V and 2 bases from J, with 11 bases between. The PCR contained 60 Vbeta and 13 Jbeta primers. Clones were sequenced by immunoSEQ multiplex PCR, and TCRdb holds only the in-frame ones, with some missing. The sample holds around 100,000 clones, roughly 70% seen once. V usage is TRBV2 and J usage is TRBJ2-7, with a possible D match to TRBD1 (6 bases). Sequenced sample: PBMCs. The receptor comes from a man between 45 and 60 years old in good health and CMV-seronegative. The CDR3 DNA sequence: TGTGCCAGCAGTGACGACAGGCCGACCTACGAGCAGTACTTC. Its protein product is CASSDDRPTYEQYF.